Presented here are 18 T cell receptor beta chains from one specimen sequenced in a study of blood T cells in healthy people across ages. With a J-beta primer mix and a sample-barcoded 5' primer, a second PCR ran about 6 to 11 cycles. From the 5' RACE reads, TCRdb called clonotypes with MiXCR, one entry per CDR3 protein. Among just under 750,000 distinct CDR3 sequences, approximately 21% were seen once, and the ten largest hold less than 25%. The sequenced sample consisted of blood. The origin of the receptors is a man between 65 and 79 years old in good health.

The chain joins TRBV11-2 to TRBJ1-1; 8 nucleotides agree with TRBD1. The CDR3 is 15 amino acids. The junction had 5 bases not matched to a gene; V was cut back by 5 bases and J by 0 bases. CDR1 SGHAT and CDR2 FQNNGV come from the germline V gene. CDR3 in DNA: TGTGCCAGCAGCCAAGGACAGGGCATGAACACTGAAGCTTTCTTT. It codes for CASSQGQGMNTEAFF. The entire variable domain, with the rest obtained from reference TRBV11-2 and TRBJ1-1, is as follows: EAGVAQSPRYKIIEKRQSVAFWCNPISGHATLYWYQQILGQGPKLLIQFQNNGVVDDSQLPKDRFSAERLKGVDSTLKIQPAKLEDSAVYLCASSQGQGMNTEAFFGQGTRLTVV.

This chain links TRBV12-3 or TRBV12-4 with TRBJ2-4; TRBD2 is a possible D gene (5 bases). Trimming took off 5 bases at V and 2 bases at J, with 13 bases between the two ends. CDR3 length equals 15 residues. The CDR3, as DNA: TGTGCCAGCAGTCCCGGGGTCTTTTCCAAAAACATTCAGTACTTC. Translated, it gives CASSPGVFSKNIQYF.

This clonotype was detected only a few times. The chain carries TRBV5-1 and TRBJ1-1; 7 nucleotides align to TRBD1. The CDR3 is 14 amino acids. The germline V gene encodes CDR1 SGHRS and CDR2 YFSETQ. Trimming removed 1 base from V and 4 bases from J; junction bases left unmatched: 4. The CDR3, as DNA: TGCGCCAGCAGCTTGAGACAGGGTCCCACTGAAGCTTTCTTT. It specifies CASSLRQGPTEAFF.

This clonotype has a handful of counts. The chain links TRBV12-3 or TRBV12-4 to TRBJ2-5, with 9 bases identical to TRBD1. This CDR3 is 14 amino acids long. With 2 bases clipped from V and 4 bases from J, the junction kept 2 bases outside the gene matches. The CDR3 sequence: CASSLHRGPETQYF. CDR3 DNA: TGTGCCAGCAGTTTACACAGGGGGCCAGAGACCCAGTACTTC.

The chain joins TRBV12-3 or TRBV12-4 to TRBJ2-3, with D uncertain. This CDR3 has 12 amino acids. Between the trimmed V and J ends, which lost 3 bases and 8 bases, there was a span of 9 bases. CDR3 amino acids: CASSFSRVTQYF. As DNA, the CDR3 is TGTGCCAGCAGTTTCTCTAGAGTTACGCAGTATTTT.

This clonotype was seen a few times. The CDR3 region is CASSLDVGRPDTQYF. As DNA, the CDR3 is TGTGCCAGCAGCTTAGATGTTGGACGGCCAGATACGCAGTATTTT. V usage is TRBV11-2 and J usage is TRBJ2-3; D gene uncertain. The V gene's germline CDR1 is SGHAT and CDR2 FQNNGV. The CDR3 runs to 15 residues. The V end was cut by 0 bases, the J end by 4 bases, with 11 bases between.

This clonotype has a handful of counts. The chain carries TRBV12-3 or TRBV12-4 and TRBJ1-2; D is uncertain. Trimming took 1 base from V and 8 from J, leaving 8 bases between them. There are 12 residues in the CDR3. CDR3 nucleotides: TGTGCCAGCAGTTTAGGGGAAGGAGGCTACACCTTC. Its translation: CASSLGEGGYTF.

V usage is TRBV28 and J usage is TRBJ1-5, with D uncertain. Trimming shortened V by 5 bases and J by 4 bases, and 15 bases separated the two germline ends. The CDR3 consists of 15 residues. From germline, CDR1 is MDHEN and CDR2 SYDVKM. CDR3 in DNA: TGTGCCAGCAGTCCATACGGGCTAGGGAATCAGCCCCAGCATTTT. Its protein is CASSPYGLGNQPQHF.

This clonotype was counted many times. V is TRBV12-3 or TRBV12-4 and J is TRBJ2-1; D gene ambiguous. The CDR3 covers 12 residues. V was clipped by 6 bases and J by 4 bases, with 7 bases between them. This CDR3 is CASSGSYNEQFF. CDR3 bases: TGTGCCAGCAGCGGGTCATACAATGAGCAGTTCTTC.

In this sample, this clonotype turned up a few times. CDR3 protein: CASSHVGQGLEKLFF. The DNA for the CDR3 is TGTGCCAGCAGCCATGTGGGACAGGGTTTGGAAAAACTGTTTTTT. The gene calls are TRBV3-1 and TRBJ1-4; 9 nucleotides align to TRBD1. CDR1 is LGHDT, CDR2 YNNKEL, per germline (reference sequence). The CDR3 consists of 15 residues. Trimming at V came to 3 bases and at J to 8 bases, leaving 7 bases not matched to a gene.

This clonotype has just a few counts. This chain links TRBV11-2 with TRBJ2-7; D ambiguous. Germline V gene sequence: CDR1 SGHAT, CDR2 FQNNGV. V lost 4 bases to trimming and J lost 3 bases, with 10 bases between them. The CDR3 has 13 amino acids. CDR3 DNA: TGTGCCAGCAGCTCTACTTCGTTCTACGAGCAGTACTTC. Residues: CASSSTSFYEQYF.

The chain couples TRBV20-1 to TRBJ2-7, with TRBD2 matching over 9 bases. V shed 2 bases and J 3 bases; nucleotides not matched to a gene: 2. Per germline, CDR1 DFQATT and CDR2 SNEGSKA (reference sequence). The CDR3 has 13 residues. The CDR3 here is CSARLAGVYEQYV. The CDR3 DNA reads TGCAGTGCTAGATTAGCGGGAGTCTACGAGCAGTACGTC.

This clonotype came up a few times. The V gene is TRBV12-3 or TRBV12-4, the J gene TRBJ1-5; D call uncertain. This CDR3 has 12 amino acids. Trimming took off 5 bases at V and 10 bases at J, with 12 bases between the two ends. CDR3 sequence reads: CASSTWAVPQHF. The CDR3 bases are TGTGCCAGCAGTACCTGGGCGGTACCCCAGCATTTT.

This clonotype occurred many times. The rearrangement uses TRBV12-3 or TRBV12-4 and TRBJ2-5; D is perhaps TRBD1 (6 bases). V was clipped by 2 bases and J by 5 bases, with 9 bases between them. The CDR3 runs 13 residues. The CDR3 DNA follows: TGTGCCAGCAGTTTAACAGGGACGGAGACCCAGTACTTC. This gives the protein CASSLTGTETQYF.

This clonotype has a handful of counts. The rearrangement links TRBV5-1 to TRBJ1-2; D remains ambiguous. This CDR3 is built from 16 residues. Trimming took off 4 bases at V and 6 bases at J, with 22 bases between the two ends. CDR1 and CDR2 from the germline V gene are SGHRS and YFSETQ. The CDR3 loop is CASSRDGGLSVDGYTF. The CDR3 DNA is TGCGCCAGCAGCCGCGACGGAGGGCTGAGCGTCGATGGCTACACCTTC.

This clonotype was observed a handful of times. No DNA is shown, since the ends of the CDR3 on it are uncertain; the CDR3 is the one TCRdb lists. The CDR3 loop reads CASSLVGDGTYEQYV. This rearrangement joins TRBV7-8 to TRBJ2-7; TRBD2 is the table's D call and was not checked against the DNA. Germline V gene data show CDR1 as SGHVS and CDR2 as FQNEAQ. A total of 15 residues make up the CDR3, ends included.

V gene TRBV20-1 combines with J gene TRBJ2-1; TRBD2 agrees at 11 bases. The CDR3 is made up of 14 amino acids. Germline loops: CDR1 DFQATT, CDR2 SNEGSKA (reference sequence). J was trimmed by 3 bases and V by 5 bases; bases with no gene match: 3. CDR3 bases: TGCAGTGCTGCTAGCGGGGGGCACTACAATGAGCAGTTCTTC. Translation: CSAASGGHYNEQFF.

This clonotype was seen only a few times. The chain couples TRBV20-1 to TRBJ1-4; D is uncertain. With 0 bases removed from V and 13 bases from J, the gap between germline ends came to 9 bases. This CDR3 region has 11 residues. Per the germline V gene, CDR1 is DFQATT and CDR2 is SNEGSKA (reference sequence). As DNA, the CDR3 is TGCAGTGCTAGAGATGGGCACACACTGTTTTTT. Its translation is CSARDGHTLFF.